The 20 T cell receptor beta chains listed next were all sequenced from one sample in a study of blood T cell repertoires in COVID-19. Assay: immunoSEQ multiplex PCR; the TCRdb copy retains only in-frame clones and omits some. The sample carries some 180,000 clones, roughly three quarters recorded once. Sequenced: PBMCs or T cells enriched from blood (not recorded which). The receptors shown here come from a man between 60 and 70 years old who had been exposed to COVID-19.

The chain combines TRBV13 with TRBJ1-1, with TRBD1 identical over 7 bases. CDR1 is PRHDT and CDR2 is FYEKMQ in the germline V gene (reference sequence). V lost 0 bases to trimming and J lost 6 bases; unmatched junction nucleotides: 13. This CDR3 has 17 amino acids. CDR3 residues: CASSLGGKTGFNAEAFF. The CDR3 nucleotides read TGTGCCAGCAGCTTAGGGGGTAAGACAGGGTTTAACGCTGAAGCTTTCTTT.

V gene TRBV5-1 combines with J gene TRBJ1-1, with 7 positions matching TRBD1. With V trimmed by 0 bases and J by 3 bases, 2 bases remained unmatched. CDR3 length: 14 residues. From germline, CDR1 is SGHRS and CDR2 YFSETQ. CDR3 in DNA: TGCGCCAGCAGCTTGGTCCAGGGGGACACTGAAGCTTTCTTT. It yields the protein CASSLVQGDTEAFF.

This chain joins TRBV27 and TRBJ1-1; D uncertain. Looked up from germline, CDR1 is MNHEY and CDR2 is SMNVEV (reference sequence). This CDR3 contains 14 residues. Trimming left V 0 bases short and J 8 bases short, with 13 bases between. In DNA, the CDR3 is TGTGCCAGCAGTTTATCTCAGTATTGGCAGGAAGCTTTCTTT. It encodes CASSLSQYWQEAFF.

The J gene is TRBJ2-5, the V gene TRBV28; 7 bases agree with TRBD2. V gave up 3 bases and J gave up 5 bases; unmatched junction bases: 9. The CDR3 runs 15 residues. Germline-derived CDR1 and CDR2 are MDHEN and SYDVKM. In DNA, the CDR3 is TGTGCCAGCAGTTTTACGCCGGGAGGCCGCGAGACCCAGTACTTC. Encoded protein: CASSFTPGGRETQYF.

The chain is built from TRBV2 and TRBJ2-3, with D tentatively TRBD2 (6 bases). The germline V and J ends were trimmed by 8 bases and 0 bases, with 12 bases remaining between them. The CDR3 runs to 14 residues. Germline V lookup: CDR1 SNHLY, CDR2 FYNNEI. CDR3 nucleotides: TGTGCCAGCGGGCCCGGGGGTAGCACAGATACGCAGTATTTT. As protein: CASGPGGSTDTQYF.

The V gene is TRBV5-1, the J gene TRBJ1-6; TRBD1 matches 7 bases. Germline CDR1 is SGHRS and CDR2 is YFSETQ. The CDR3 loop spans 16 amino acids. V lost 1 base, J lost 5 bases, and 6 bases stayed unmatched. The CDR3 nucleotides read TGCGCCAGCAGCTTGACGGCCGGGACAGATAATTCACCCCTCCACTTT. Amino acid sequence: CASSLTAGTDNSPLHF.

V is TRBV6-2 or TRBV6-3 and J is TRBJ1-2; TRBD1 aligns across 9 bases. V was clipped by 3 bases and J by 4 bases; unmatched bases: 6. The CDR3 runs to 15 residues. The germline V gene encodes CDR1 MNHEY and CDR2 SVGEGT. CDR3 protein: CASSYPDRGSYGYTF. Written as DNA, the CDR3 is TGTGCCAGCAGTTATCCTGACAGGGGGTCCTATGGCTACACCTTC.

In its sample, this clone was seen a few times. The rearrangement joins TRBV7-2 to TRBJ2-3, with D possibly being TRBD1 (6 bases). The germline V gene has CDR1 SGHTA and CDR2 FQGNSA. Trimming stripped 2 bases from V and 15 bases from J, with 18 bases between. The CDR3 totals 13 residues. CDR3 coding DNA: TGTGCCAGCAGCTTACACGGAAGGGGGTTGCTATATTTT. Translating gives CASSLHGRGLLYF. The whole variable domain, filled in from reference TRBV7-2 and TRBJ2-3, reads GAGVSQSPSNKVTEKGKDVELRCDPISGHTALYWYRQSLGQGLEFLIYFQGNSAPDKSGLPSDRFSAERTGGSVSTLTIQRTQQEDSAVYLCASSLHGRGLLYFGPGTRLTVL.

This rearrangement joins TRBV2 to TRBJ1-1; D gene uncertain. Trimming removed 3 bases from V and 5 bases from J, with 13 bases in between. Germline V CDR1 and CDR2: SNHLY, FYNNEI. This CDR3 region has 14 residues. CDR3 amino acids: CASSDRGARTEAFF. DNA of the CDR3: TGTGCCAGCAGTGATCGGGGAGCGAGGACTGAAGCTTTCTTT.

The CDR3 region is CASSALAGGSSYEQYF. In nucleotides, the CDR3 is TGTGCCAGCAGCGCGTTGGCGGGAGGGAGCTCCTACGAGCAGTACTTC. The rearrangement uses TRBV9 and TRBJ2-7; 9 bases are shared with TRBD2. The CDR3 has 16 amino acids. Trimming removed 3 bases from V and 0 bases from J; junction bases left unmatched: 7. CDR1 and CDR2 (germline): SGDLS, YYNGEE.

The gene calls are TRBV12-5 and TRBJ1-5; D is ambiguous. There are 13 residues in the CDR3. Germline CDR1 reads LGHNT; CDR2 reads FRNRAP. Trimming took 1 base from V and 5 from J, leaving 6 bases between them. The CDR3 coding sequence is TGTGCTAGTGGTTTGGGGCCTGATCAGCCCCAGCATTTT. This encodes CASGLGPDQPQHF.

V is TRBV19 and J is TRBJ1-1; D gene ambiguous. The germline gives CDR1 LNHDA, CDR2 SQIVND (reference sequence). V lost 2 bases to trimming and J lost 3 bases, with 16 bases between them. This CDR3 spans 16 amino acids. The CDR3 nucleotides are TGTGCCAGTAGTATACTTTGGACGGGAGTGGACACTGAAGCTTTCTTT. This gives the protein CASSILWTGVDTEAFF.

As to this clone: One junction end disagrees with the germline gene, perhaps due to a read error. The chain combines TRBV7-2 with TRBJ1-4, with 10 positions matching TRBD1. The germline gives CDR1 SGHTA, CDR2 FQGNSA. The CDR3 loop spans 13 amino acids. The DNA for the CDR3 is TGTGCCAGCAGCTTAGGGGGACAGGGGAGGGTCACCTTT. It is translated as CASSLGGQGRVTF.

The V gene is TRBV4-3, the J gene TRBJ2-3, with 13 bases identical to TRBD2. The junction had 3 bases not matched to a gene; V was cut back by 1 base and J by 2 bases. The CDR3 runs to 17 residues. Germline CDR1 reads LGHNA; CDR2 reads YSLEER. CDR3 protein: CASSQGGLAGATDTQYF. The CDR3 DNA follows: TGCGCCAGCAGCCAAGGAGGACTAGCGGGGGCCACAGATACGCAGTATTTT.

The genes are TRBV11-3 and TRBJ1-1; D gene ambiguous. The CDR3 length is 11 residues. V was trimmed by 1 base and J by 8 bases, leaving 5 bases between them. The germline V gene encodes CDR1 SGHNT and CDR2 YENEEA. CDR3 in amino acids: CASSLVQEAFF. The CDR3 DNA follows: TGTGCCAGCAGCTTAGTTCAGGAAGCTTTCTTT.

The CDR3, as DNA: TGTGCCAGCATCGGGACAACCACCTATGGCTACACCTTC. It is translated as CASIGTTTYGYTF. The chain employs TRBV6-5 and TRBJ1-2; tentative D call: TRBD1 (6 bases). There are 13 residues in the CDR3. The V end lost 7 bases, the J end lost 4 bases, and 13 bases lay between the germline ends. Germline V gives CDR1 MNHEY, CDR2 SVGAGI.

The V call is TRBV10-1, the J call TRBJ2-1, with 9 bases that match TRBD2. Germline loops: CDR1 WNHNN, CDR2 SYGVQD (reference sequence). V was pared by 5 bases and J by 10 bases, with 9 bases of the junction left unmatched. This CDR3 is 14 amino acids long. The CDR3 DNA reads as TGCGCCAGCAGTTTTAGCGGGAGAACGTTCGAGCAGTTCTTC. As protein: CASSFSGRTFEQFF.

The gene calls are TRBV6-6 and TRBJ2-1; D may be TRBD2 (5 bases). Germline V gene data show CDR1 as MNHNY and CDR2 as SVGAGI (reference sequence). The length of the CDR3 is 13 residues. Trimming took off 8 bases at V and 5 bases at J, with 13 bases between the two ends. The CDR3 loop reads CASLPRDNNEQFF. For the CDR3, the DNA is TGTGCCAGCCTTCCCCGGGATAACAATGAGCAGTTCTTC.

This rearrangement joins TRBV27 to TRBJ2-3, with a tentative D call TRBD1 (5 bases). The CDR3 loop spans 16 amino acids. V shed 2 bases and J shed 0 bases, with 12 bases lying between them. Germline V gives CDR1 MNHEY, CDR2 SMNVEV (reference sequence). CDR3 nucleotide sequence: TGTGCCAGCAGTTTAGGCCCGGCAGGGAGCACAGATACGCAGTATTTT. This translates into CASSLGPAGSTDTQYF.

This chain uses TRBV7-8 with TRBJ1-1; D uncertain. Trimming left V 2 bases short and J 3 bases short, with 16 bases between. This CDR3 spans 16 amino acids. CDR1 and CDR2 (germline): SGHVS, FQNEAQ. The CDR3 here is CASSLLFAKRDTEAFF. The CDR3 DNA follows: TGTGCCAGCAGCTTACTCTTTGCCAAGCGGGACACTGAAGCTTTCTTT.